The 5 T cell receptor beta chains given below trace back to one sample, sequenced in a study of T cell changes during pregnancy in multiple sclerosis. This table comes from immunoSEQ multiplex PCR, and its TCRdb copy is limited to in-frame clones, with some not included. The sample comprises about 59,000 clones, approximately 90% of which are singletons, and approximately 1.3% rests with the top ten. Specimen: peripheral blood, collected in the second trimester of pregnancy. Receptor source: a female donor with multiple sclerosis, enrolled in a pregnancy study.

Here the CDR3 reads CGGFRDTELNYGYTF. The CDR3 DNA reads as TGTGGGGGTTTCCGGGACACGGAATTGAACTATGGCTACACCTTC. This chain joins TRBV30 and TRBJ1-2; D perhaps matches TRBD1 (6 bases). Germline CDR1 is GTSNPN and CDR2 is SVGIG (reference sequence). CDR3 size: 15 residues.

CDR3 bases: TGTGCCAGTAGTATCGAGGGGGCTTCAGGAAACACCATATATTTT. Translated: CASSIEGASGNTIYF. The chain uses TRBV19 and TRBJ1-3, with 7 bases lining up with TRBD1. Germline values: CDR1 LNHDA, CDR2 SQIVND (reference sequence). V lost 3 bases, J lost 4 bases, and 6 bases stayed unmatched. This CDR3 is 15 amino acids long.

The rearrangement uses TRBV2 and TRBJ2-3; TRBD2 agrees at 9 bases. The V gene end was trimmed by 3 bases and the J gene end by 4 bases; junction bases not matched to a gene: 5. The CDR3 runs 15 residues. Germline V gene lookup returns CDR1 SNHLY and CDR2 FYNNEI. The CDR3 spells CASSEAGGVADTQYF. CDR3 coding DNA: TGTGCCAGCAGTGAGGCGGGGGGGGTTGCAGATACGCAGTATTTT.

This chain joins TRBV4-1 and TRBJ1-6; 9 nucleotides line up with TRBD1. Germline V gene sequence: CDR1 MGHRA, CDR2 YSYEKL. The junction had 17 bases not matched to a gene; V was cut back by 4 bases and J by 10 bases. The CDR3 loop spans 18 amino acids. The DNA for the CDR3 is TGCGCCAGCAGCCGAAAACCGGGACAGGGTGTGGGTGAGTCACCCCTCCACTTT. Its protein is CASSRKPGQGVGESPLHF.

The J gene is TRBJ2-2, the V gene TRBV7-2; 7 nucleotides agree with TRBD2. After removal of 10 bases from V and 4 bases from J, the junction contained 6 bases not matched to a gene. Germline values: CDR1 SGHTA, CDR2 FQGNSA. This CDR3 is 13 amino acids long. As DNA, the CDR3 is TGTGCCACTAGCGGTTACGGCACCGGGGAGCTGTTTTTT. Protein product: CATSGYGTGELFF.